A single sample is the source of the 13 T cell receptor beta chains below, sequenced in a study of identifying expanded T cells in peripheral blood. Clones were read by immunoSEQ multiplex PCR, and TCRdb kept only the in-frame ones, dropping some. The sample holds tens of thousands of clones, 84% seen once. The sample comprised blood. These receptors came from a person between 18 and 70 years old in good health.

This clone was seen many times. V gene TRBV28 combines with J gene TRBJ2-7, with 7 positions matching TRBD1. The CDR3 extends over 15 amino acids. Germline CDR1 MDHEN, CDR2 SYDVKM. Trimming took 6 bases from V and 4 from J; bases not matched to a gene: 12. Here the CDR3 reads CASSPLTGFGYEQYF. The CDR3 DNA follows: TGTGCCAGCAGCCCCCTGACAGGGTTCGGATACGAGCAGTACTTC.

The gene calls are TRBV7-2 and TRBJ1-2; 7 bases are a match to TRBD1. In germline, CDR1 is SGHTA, CDR2 FQGNSA. The CDR3 consists of 14 residues. V shed 5 bases, J shed 8 bases, and the junction held 11 bases outside the gene matches. As DNA, the CDR3 is TGTGCCAGCAGCCTCGACAGGGCGGCAGAAGGCTACACCTTC. It is translated as CASSLDRAAEGYTF.

This clone has a single count. J is TRBJ2-7 and V is TRBV28; no definite D call. Germline values: CDR1 MDHEN, CDR2 SYDVKM. This CDR3 has 13 residues. V was shortened by 5 bases and J by 5 bases, with 13 bases between the two germline ends. CDR3 protein: CASSPPAWHEQYF. The CDR3 DNA is TGTGCCAGCAGTCCTCCGGCCTGGCACGAGCAGTACTTC.

Here the CDR3 reads CASSLGGANVLTF. CDR3 DNA: TGTGCCAGCAGTCTAGGGGGGGCCAACGTCCTGACTTTC. The chain combines TRBV28 with TRBJ2-6, with no clear D. Germline V gene lookup returns CDR1 MDHEN and CDR2 SYDVKM. The CDR3 sequence is 13 residues long. The germline V and J ends were trimmed by 5 bases and 4 bases, with 6 bases remaining between them.

CDR3: CASSLAGGKNEQFF. The CDR3 bases are TGTGCCAGCAGCTTAGCGGGAGGAAAGAATGAGCAGTTCTTC. This chain connects TRBV5-6 to TRBJ2-1; TRBD2 aligns across 9 bases. The CDR3 length is 14 residues. Looked up from germline, CDR1 is SGHDT and CDR2 is YYEEEE. The V and J ends lost 2 bases and 7 bases, in that order; junction bases with no gene match: 4.

The V gene is TRBV19, the J gene TRBJ2-7, with 7 bases aligning to TRBD2. Germline V gene sequence: CDR1 LNHDA, CDR2 SQIVND (reference sequence). The CDR3 is 14 residues long. Unmatched junction bases numbered 8, after V lost 5 bases and J lost 4 bases. In DNA, the CDR3 is TGTGCCAGTAGTGGTCGGGGAGCGGGGTACGAGCAGTACTTC. Encoded protein: CASSGRGAGYEQYF.

The V and J genes are TRBV27 and TRBJ2-7; 10 bases line up with TRBD1. This CDR3 contains 15 residues. Germline V gene lookup returns CDR1 MNHEY and CDR2 SMNVEV (reference sequence). With V trimmed by 5 bases and J by 4 bases, 8 bases remained unmatched. CDR3 loop: CASSPRQGAGYEQYF. In DNA form, the CDR3 reads TGTGCCAGCAGTCCTCGACAGGGGGCCGGGTACGAGCAGTACTTC.

This rearrangement joins TRBV6-5 to TRBJ1-5; D unclear. The V gene's germline CDR1 is MNHEY and CDR2 SVGAGI. V was cut by 6 bases and J by 5 bases, with 14 bases left in between. The CDR3 loop spans 14 amino acids. The CDR3 sequence: CASSPNSGYQPQHF. Here the CDR3 DNA reads TGTGCCAGCAGCCCGAATTCTGGGTATCAGCCCCAGCATTTT.

This chain links TRBV6-1 with TRBJ2-1, with D tentatively TRBD1 or TRBD2 (5 bases each). Trimming removed 2 bases from V and 4 bases from J, with 12 bases in between. This CDR3 is built from 15 residues. The V gene's germline CDR1 is MNHNS and CDR2 SASEGT. The DNA for the CDR3 is TGTGCCAGCAGTGAATCCCGGGACCTTTACAATGAGCAGTTCTTC. Protein product: CASSESRDLYNEQFF.

The J gene is TRBJ2-5, the V gene TRBV19; a weak D match, TRBD2 (5 bases). This CDR3 region has 14 residues. The germline gives CDR1 LNHDA, CDR2 SQIVND (reference sequence). Between the trimmed V and J ends, which lost 1 base and 5 bases, there was a span of 11 bases. Written as DNA, the CDR3 is TGTGCCAGTAGTATAGGGCCAGCGGCGGAGACCCAGTACTTC. It encodes CASSIGPAAETQYF.

The rearrangement links TRBV28 to TRBJ2-1; D perhaps matches TRBD2 (7 bases). Trimming took 6 bases from V and 9 from J, leaving 30 bases between them. The CDR3 extends over 18 amino acids. CDR1 and CDR2 (germline): MDHEN, SYDVKM. The CDR3 protein is CASRGGGRLAHKVGEQFF. The CDR3 DNA sequence: TGTGCCAGCAGAGGGGGGGGCCGACTAGCACATAAGGTGGGTGAGCAGTTCTTC.

The genes are TRBV9 and TRBJ2-3, with D perhaps TRBD2 (6 bases). Trimming removed 2 bases at V and 2 bases at J, with 15 bases between. Germline assignment: CDR1 SGDLS and CDR2 YYNGEE. The CDR3 sequence is 16 residues long. This CDR3 is CASSVGGGGNTDTQYF. The CDR3 nucleotides are TGTGCCAGCAGCGTTGGTGGGGGAGGTAACACAGATACGCAGTATTTT.

The sample holds one count of this clone. The gene calls are TRBV27 and TRBJ1-1; tentative D call: TRBD1 (6 bases). The CDR3 has 14 amino acids. Per the germline V gene, CDR1 is MNHEY and CDR2 is SMNVEV (reference sequence). The V end lost 6 bases, the J end lost 4 bases, and 15 bases lay between the germline ends. The CDR3 loop reads CASRSEGGGTEAFF. DNA of the CDR3: TGTGCCAGCAGGTCCGAGGGAGGGGGCACTGAAGCTTTCTTT.